A single sample is the source of the 8 T cell receptor beta chains below, sequenced in a study of vaccination effects on CD4 cells after COVID-19 (dated by TCRdb to 2021 to 2024). After less than 13 days of culture, CD4+ T cells were isolated with the EasySep CD4+ T cell isolation kit. PCR-confirmed SARS-CoV-2 infection had occurred in convalescent patients between March and December 2020, before the Alpha, Beta and Delta variants emerged in the United States. Each participant received two doses of an mRNA SARS-CoV-2 vaccine, either BNT162b2 or mRNA-1273. The library was obtained by the immunoSEQ multiplex PCR assay. TCRdb obtained this table from immuneACCESS and retained in-frame rearrangements with V and J assigned. These tables miss some clones; where compared with another copy, unresolved V genes account for less than half of the shortfall, and the remainder is unexplained. This sample comprises tens of thousands of clones, about 70% of them detected only once. Under 7% of the sample goes to the ten largest clones.

The antigens for these receptors are not known. The specimen comprised CD4+ T cells from PBMCs cultured without peptide, sampled after COVID-19 vaccination. These receptors all stem from a human donor who had a prior SARS-CoV-2 infection.

The chain employs TRBV5-8 and TRBJ2-2; D not resolved. CDR1 and CDR2 (germline): SGHTS, YDEGEE. Trimming removed 0 bases at V and 0 bases at J, with 9 bases between. The CDR3 loop spans 16 amino acids. The CDR3 DNA reads TGTGCCAGCAGCTTGGTTTACTTTTCGAACACCGGGGAGCTGTTTTTT. The encoded protein is CASSLVYFSNTGELFF.

This sequence joins TRBV7-2 and TRBJ1-6, with D possibly matching TRBD1 (6 bases). Per the germline V gene, CDR1 is SGHTA and CDR2 is FQGNSA. V was pared by 4 bases and J by 17 bases, with 21 bases between. The length of the CDR3 is 14 residues. This CDR3 is CASSWRDTIGGIHF. Here the CDR3 DNA reads TGTGCCAGCAGCTGGCGGGACACCATTGGGGGCATCCACTTT.

J is TRBJ2-3 and V is TRBV4-1; no firm D call. This CDR3 contains 16 residues. V dropped 0 bases and J dropped 1 base, with 11 bases sitting between them. Germline assignment: CDR1 MGHRA and CDR2 YSYEKL. Here the CDR3 DNA reads TGCGCCAGCAGCCAAGATCTGAAGTCTGGCACAGATACGCAGTATTTT. Encoded protein: CASSQDLKSGTDTQYF.

The chain uses TRBV5-6 and TRBJ1-2; 8 bases agree with TRBD1. Germline CDR1 reads SGHDT; CDR2 reads YYEEEE. The CDR3 totals 14 residues. The junction had 4 bases not matched to a gene; V was cut back by 3 bases and J by 3 bases. The chain's CDR3 is CASSSKDRDYGYTF. The CDR3 nucleotides are TGTGCCAGCAGCTCGAAGGACAGGGACTATGGCTACACCTTC.

V usage is TRBV7-8 and J usage is TRBJ2-3; D is perhaps TRBD1 (5 bases). V was pared by 5 bases and J by 0 bases, with 9 bases between. The germline V gene encodes CDR1 SGHVS and CDR2 FQNEAQ. CDR3 length: 14 residues. The CDR3 bases are TGTGCCAGCAGCCAGGCAGGGAGCACAGATACGCAGTATTTT. It encodes CASSQAGSTDTQYF.

In DNA form, the CDR3 reads TGCGCCAGCAGCCCCGATGCAGACAGGGGACGGGGCTACACCTTC. Translated, it gives CASSPDADRGRGYTF. This chain connects TRBV5-1 to TRBJ1-2; 8 bases are shared with TRBD1. CDR3 size: 15 residues. V lost 4 bases to trimming and J lost 8 bases; unmatched junction nucleotides: 13. CDR1 SGHRS and CDR2 YFSETQ come from the germline V gene.

The CDR3 is CASRSDRQGPYEQYF. CDR3 DNA: TGTGCCAGCAGGTCGGACAGGCAAGGCCCCTACGAGCAGTACTTC. This chain links TRBV25-1 with TRBJ2-7, with TRBD1 matching over 7 bases. The V gene end was trimmed by 6 bases and the J gene end by 2 bases; junction bases not matched to a gene: 10. The CDR3 is made up of 15 amino acids. Germline V gene data show CDR1 as MGHDK and CDR2 as SYGVNS.

The chain employs TRBV11-2 and TRBJ2-1, with TRBD1 matching 9 bases. CDR1 and CDR2 from the germline V gene are SGHAT and FQNNGV. The CDR3 totals 16 residues. V trimming: 5 bases; J trimming: 0 bases; junction bases outside the gene matches: 5. The CDR3 here is CASSTRQGGSYNEQFF. The CDR3 DNA reads as TGTGCCAGCAGCACCCGACAGGGGGGCTCCTACAATGAGCAGTTCTTC.